The sequence of this T cell receptor beta chain was determined in a study of blood T cell repertoires in COVID-19. Study-level background: Italy, Spain and the United States were the sources of the convalescent and acute COVID-19 samples. T cells, B-cell-depleted T cells, or PBMCs supplied cDNA or gDNA.

Original data processing: By means of reference gene primer amplification, nucleated cell counts were estimated. The method was immunoSEQ multiplex PCR; TCRdb's version includes in-frame clones alone and lacks a portion of them. V, J and clone size were drawn from that table, and D and trimming were deduced from the DNA. The table has around 250,000 clones, roughly 88% seen once. Trimming at V came to 1 base and at J to 2 bases, leaving 11 bases not matched to a gene. Germline V lookup: CDR1 MNHNS, CDR2 SASEGT. This CDR3 is built from 18 residues. The sample consisted of peripheral blood. This chain connects TRBV6-1 to TRBJ2-7; 10 nucleotides align to TRBD2. The TCR originated in a woman aged 25 to 39 with active or convalescent COVID-19. The CDR3 nucleotides are TGTGCCAGCAGTGAAGGTTGGCTAGCGGGGGAGAATCCCTACGAGCAGTACTTC. Protein sequence: CASSEGWLAGENPYEQYF.